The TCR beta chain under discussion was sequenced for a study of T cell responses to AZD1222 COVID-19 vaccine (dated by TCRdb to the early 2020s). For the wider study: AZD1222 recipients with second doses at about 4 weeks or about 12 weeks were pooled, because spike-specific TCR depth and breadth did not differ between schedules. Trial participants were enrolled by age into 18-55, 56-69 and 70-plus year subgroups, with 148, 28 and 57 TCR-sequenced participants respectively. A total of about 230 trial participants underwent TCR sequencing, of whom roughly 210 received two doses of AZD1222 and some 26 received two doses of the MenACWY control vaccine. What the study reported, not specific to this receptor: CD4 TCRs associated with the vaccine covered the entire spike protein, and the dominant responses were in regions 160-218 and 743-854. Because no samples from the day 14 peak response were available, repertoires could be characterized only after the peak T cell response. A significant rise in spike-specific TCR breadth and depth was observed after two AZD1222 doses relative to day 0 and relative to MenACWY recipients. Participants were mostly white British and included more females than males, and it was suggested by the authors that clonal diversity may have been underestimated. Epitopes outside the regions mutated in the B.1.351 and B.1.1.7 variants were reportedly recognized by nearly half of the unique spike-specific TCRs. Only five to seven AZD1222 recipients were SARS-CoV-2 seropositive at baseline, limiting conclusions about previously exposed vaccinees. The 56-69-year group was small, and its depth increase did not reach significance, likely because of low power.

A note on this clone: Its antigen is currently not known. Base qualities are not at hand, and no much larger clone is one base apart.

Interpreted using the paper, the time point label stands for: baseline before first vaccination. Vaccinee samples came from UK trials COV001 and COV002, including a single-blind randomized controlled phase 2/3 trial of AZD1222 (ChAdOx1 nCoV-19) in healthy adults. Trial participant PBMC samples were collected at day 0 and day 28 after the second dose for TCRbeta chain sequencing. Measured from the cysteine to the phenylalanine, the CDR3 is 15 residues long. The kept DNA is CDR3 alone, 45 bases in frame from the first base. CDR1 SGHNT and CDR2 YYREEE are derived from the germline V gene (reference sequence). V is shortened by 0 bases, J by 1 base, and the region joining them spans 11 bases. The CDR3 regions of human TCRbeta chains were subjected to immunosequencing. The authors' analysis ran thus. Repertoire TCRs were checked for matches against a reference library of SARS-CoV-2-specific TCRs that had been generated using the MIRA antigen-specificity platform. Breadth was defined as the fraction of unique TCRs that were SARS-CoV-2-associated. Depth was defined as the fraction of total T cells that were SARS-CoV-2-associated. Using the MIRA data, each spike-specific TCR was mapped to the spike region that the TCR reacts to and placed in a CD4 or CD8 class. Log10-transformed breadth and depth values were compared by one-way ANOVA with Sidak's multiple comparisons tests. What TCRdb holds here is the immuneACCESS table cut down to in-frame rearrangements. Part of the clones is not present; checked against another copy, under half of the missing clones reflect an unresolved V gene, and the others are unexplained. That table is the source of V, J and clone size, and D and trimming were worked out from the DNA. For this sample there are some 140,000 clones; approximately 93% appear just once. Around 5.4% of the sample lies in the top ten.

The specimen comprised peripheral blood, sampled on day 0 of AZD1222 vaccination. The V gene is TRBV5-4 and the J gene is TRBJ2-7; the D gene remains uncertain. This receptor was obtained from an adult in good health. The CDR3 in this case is CASSLDSVQSYEQYF. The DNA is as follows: TGTGCCAGCAGCTTGGACAGCGTTCAGTCCTACGAGCAGTACTTC. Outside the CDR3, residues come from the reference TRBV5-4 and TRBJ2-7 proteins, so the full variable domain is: ETGVTQSPTHLIKTRGQQVTLRCSSQSGHNTVSWYQQALGQGPQFIFQYYREEENGRGNFPPRFSGLQFPNYSSELNVNALELDDSALYLCASSLDSVQSYEQYFGPGTRLTVT.